This T cell receptor beta chain is from a study of blood T cell repertoires in COVID-19. Turning to the study itself: T cells, B-cell-depleted T cells, or PBMCs provided the cDNA or gDNA that served as material.

The germline V gene encodes CDR1 MNHEY and CDR2 SMNVEV (reference sequence). The V gene end was trimmed by 5 bases and the J gene end by 6 bases; junction bases not matched to a gene: 12. The CDR3 runs to 15 residues. The protocol was immunoSEQ multiplex PCR, while the TCRdb copy is restricted to in-frame clones and leaves out a portion. The sample includes 68,000 or so clones, roughly 84% of them seen just once. This chain joins TRBV27 and TRBJ2-7; TRBD1 agrees at 8 bases. The sample consisted of peripheral blood. This receptor was obtained from a man between 50 and 59 years old with acute or convalescent COVID-19. The CDR3 nucleotides are TGTGCCAGCAGTACCTTCCGGGACAGGTTAACCGAGCAGTACTTC. Encoded protein: CASSTFRDRLTEQYF.